The entry below describes one T cell receptor beta chain. These data belong to a study of identical twins. With 3 bases removed from V and 5 bases from J, the gap between germline ends came to 13 bases. Germline CDR1 is DFQATT and CDR2 is SNEGSKA (reference sequence). There are 13 residues in the CDR3. From the 5' RACE reads, TCRdb called clonotypes with MiXCR, one entry per CDR3 protein. The table lists 1.5 million to 2 million distinct CDR3 sequences, roughly 35% of them singletons. This receptor was obtained from a newborn girl in good health. The chain combines TRBV20-1 with TRBJ2-5; tentative D call: TRBD1 (5 bases). Sequenced material: cord blood. The CDR3 is CSARGLGVETQYF. The CDR3, as DNA: TGCAGTGCTAGGGGGCTTGGGGTTGAGACCCAGTACTTC.